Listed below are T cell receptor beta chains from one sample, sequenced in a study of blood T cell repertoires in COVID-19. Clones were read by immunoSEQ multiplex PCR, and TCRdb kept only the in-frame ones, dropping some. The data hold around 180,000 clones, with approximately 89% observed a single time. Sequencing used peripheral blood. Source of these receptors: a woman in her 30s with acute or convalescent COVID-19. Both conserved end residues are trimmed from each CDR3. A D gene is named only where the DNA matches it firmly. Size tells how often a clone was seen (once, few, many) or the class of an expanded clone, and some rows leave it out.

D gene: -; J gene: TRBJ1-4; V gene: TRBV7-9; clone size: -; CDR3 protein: ASSPEGGGIGEKLF
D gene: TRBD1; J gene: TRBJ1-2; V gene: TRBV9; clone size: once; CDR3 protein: ASSRDSYGYT
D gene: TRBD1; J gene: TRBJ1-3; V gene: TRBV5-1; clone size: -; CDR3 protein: ASRDSSGNTIY
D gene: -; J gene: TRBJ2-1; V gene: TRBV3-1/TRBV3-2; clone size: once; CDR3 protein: ASSKTGVGREQF
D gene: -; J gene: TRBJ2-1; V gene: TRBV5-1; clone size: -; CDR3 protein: ASSLSRQGQSYNEQF
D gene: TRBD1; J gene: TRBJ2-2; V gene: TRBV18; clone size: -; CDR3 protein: ASSPSAGGTGELF
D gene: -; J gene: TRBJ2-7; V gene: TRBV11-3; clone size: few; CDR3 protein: ASSFSRDSYEQY
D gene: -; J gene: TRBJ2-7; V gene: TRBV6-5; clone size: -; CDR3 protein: ASNLRSAYEQY
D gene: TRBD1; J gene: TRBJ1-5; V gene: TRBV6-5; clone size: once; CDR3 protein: ASVTTTGANQPQH
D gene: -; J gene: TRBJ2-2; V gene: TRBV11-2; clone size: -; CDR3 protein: ATARQGVTTGELF
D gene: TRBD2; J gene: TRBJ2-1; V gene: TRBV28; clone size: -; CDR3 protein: ASSLLTGTSGNEQF
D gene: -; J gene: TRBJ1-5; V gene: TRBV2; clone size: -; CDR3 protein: ASRRVSQPQH